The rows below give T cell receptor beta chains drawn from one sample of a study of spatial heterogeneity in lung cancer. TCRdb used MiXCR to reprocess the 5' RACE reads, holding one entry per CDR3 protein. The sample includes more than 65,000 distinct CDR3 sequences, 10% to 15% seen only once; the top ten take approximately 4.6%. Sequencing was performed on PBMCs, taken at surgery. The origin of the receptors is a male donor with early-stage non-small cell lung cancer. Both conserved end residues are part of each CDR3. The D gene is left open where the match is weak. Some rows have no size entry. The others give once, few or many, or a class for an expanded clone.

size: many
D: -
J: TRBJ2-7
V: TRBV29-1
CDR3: CSVQTGRSYEQYF
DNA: TGCAGCGTTCAGACAGGGAGGAGCTACGAGCAGTACTTC

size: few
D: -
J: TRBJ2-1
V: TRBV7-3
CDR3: CASSLDQGSREQFF
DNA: TGTGCCAGCAGCTTAGATCAGGGGAGTCGGGAGCAGTTCTTC

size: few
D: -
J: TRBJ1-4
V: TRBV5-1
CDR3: CASSAGPTNEKLFF
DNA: TGCGCCAGCAGCGCGGGACCAACTAATGAAAAACTGTTTTTT

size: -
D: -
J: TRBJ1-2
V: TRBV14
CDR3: CASSQDITLYGYTF
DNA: TGTGCCAGCAGCCAAGATATTACCTTGTATGGCTACACCTTC

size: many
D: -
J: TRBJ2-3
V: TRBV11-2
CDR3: CASSFPSGVSTDTQYF
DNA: TGTGCCAGCAGCTTTCCGTCGGGGGTTAGCACAGATACGCAGTATTTT

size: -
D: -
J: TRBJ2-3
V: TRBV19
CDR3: CASSFSETATDTQYF
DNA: TGTGCCAGTAGCTTTAGCGAGACCGCCACAGATACGCAGTATTTT

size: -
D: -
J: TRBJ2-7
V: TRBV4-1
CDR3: CASSQLDNSEQYF
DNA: TGCGCCAGCAGCCAACTCGACAATTCCGAGCAGTACTTC

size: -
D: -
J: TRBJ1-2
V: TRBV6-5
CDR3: CASSPSGGRDGYTF
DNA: TGTGCCAGCAGCCCAAGTGGCGGGCGAGACGGCTACACCTTC

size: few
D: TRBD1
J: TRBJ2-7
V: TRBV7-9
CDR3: CASSPKTGGYEQYF
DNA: TGTGCCAGCAGCCCCAAGACAGGGGGCTACGAGCAGTACTTC

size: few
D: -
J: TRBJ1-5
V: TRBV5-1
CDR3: CASSLMGGGNQPQHF
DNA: TGCGCCAGCAGCTTGATGGGGGGTGGCAATCAGCCCCAGCATTTT

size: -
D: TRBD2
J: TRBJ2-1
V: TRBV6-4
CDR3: CASSDNWGTSDHNEQFF
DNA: TGTGCCAGCAGTGATAACTGGGGGACTAGCGACCACAATGAGCAGTTCTTC

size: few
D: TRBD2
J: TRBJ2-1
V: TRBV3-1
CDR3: CASSQEGTRYGEQFF
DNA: TGTGCCAGCAGCCAAGAGGGGACTAGATACGGTGAGCAGTTCTTC

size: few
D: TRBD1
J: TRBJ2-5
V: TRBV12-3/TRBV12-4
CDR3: CASSALDRAVETQYF
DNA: TGTGCCAGCAGCGCCCTCGACAGGGCGGTCGAGACCCAGTACTTC

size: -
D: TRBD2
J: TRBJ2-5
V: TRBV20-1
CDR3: CSARKAGEAETQYF
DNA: TGCAGTGCTAGAAAGGCGGGAGAAGCTGAGACCCAGTACTTC

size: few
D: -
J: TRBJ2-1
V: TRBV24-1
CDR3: CATSDPRAATDNEQFF
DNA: TGTGCCACCAGTGATCCCCGGGCGGCCACCGACAATGAGCAGTTCTTC

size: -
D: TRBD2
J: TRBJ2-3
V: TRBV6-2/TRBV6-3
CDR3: CASRLAGATDTQYF
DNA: TGTGCCAGCAGACTAGCGGGAGCGACAGATACGCAGTATTTT

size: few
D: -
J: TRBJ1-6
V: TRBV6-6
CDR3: CASSYPTAGDLHNSPLHF
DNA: TGTGCCAGCAGTTACCCAACAGCGGGGGATCTCCATAATTCACCCCTCCACTTT

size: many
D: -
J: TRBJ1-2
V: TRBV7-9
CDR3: CASSLDEGVFF
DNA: TGTGCCAGCAGCTTGGACGAGGGGGTCTTCTTC

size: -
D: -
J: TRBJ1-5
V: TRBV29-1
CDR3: CSVVGDTNQPQHF
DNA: TGCAGCGTTGTCGGTGACACCAATCAGCCCCAGCATTTT

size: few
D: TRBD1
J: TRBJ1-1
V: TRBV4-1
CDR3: CASSLTGGGTEAFF
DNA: TGCGCCAGCAGCCTTACAGGGGGGGGTACTGAAGCTTTCTTT

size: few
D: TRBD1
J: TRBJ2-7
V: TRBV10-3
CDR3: CAISARTGGIYEQYF
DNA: TGTGCCATCAGTGCAAGGACAGGGGGGATCTACGAGCAGTACTTC

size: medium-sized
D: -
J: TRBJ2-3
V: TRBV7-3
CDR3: CASSLRASTDTQYF
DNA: TGTGCCAGCAGCTTGAGGGCGTCGACAGATACGCAGTATTTT

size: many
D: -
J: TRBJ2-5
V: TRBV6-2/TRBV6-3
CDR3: CASSYLSGTQYF
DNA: TGTGCCAGCAGTTACCTCTCCGGGACCCAGTACTTC

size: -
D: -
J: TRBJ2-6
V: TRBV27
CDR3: CASGTKTGANVLTF
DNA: TGTGCCAGCGGGACAAAAACTGGGGCCAACGTCCTGACTTTC

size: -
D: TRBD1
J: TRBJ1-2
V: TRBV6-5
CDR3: CASFRGRTSGYTF
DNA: TGTGCCAGTTTCAGGGGGAGAACTTCTGGCTACACCTTC

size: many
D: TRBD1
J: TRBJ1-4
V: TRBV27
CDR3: CASSFLSGTGNEKLFF
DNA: TGTGCCAGCAGTTTCCTTTCCGGGACAGGGAATGAAAAACTGTTTTTT

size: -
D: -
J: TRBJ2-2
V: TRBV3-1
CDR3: CASSLLGVIAAHTGELFF
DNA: TGTGCCAGCAGCCTGCTAGGTGTGATAGCGGCCCACACCGGGGAGCTGTTTTTT

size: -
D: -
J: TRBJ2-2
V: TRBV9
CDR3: CASSVAQRETNTGELFF
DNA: TGTGCCAGCAGCGTAGCCCAGAGGGAAACGAACACCGGGGAGCTGTTTTTT

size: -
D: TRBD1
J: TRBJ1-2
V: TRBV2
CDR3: CASSVGTGNGYTF
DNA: TGTGCCAGCAGTGTTGGGACAGGGAACGGCTACACCTTC

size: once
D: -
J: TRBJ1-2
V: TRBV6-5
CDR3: CASRRGQEGYTF
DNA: TGTGCCAGCCGCCGGGGGCAAGAAGGCTACACCTTC

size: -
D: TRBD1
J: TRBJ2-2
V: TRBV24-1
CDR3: CATSDPGTANTGELFF
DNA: TGTGCCACCAGTGACCCCGGGACAGCGAACACCGGGGAGCTGTTTTTT

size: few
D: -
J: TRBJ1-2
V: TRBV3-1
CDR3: CASSQQGPPYGYTF
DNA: TGTGCCAGCAGCCAACAGGGTCCCCCATATGGCTACACCTTC

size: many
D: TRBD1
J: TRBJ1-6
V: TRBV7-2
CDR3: CASSSRQGYSPLHF
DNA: TGTGCCAGCAGCAGCCGACAGGGGTACTCACCCCTCCACTTT

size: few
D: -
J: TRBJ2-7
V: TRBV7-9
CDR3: CASSLTTGMSSYEQYF
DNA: TGTGCCAGCAGCTTGACCACAGGAATGAGCTCCTACGAGCAGTACTTC

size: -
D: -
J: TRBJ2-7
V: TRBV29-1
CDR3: CSVRQEPYEQYF
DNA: TGCAGCGTTAGACAGGAACCCTACGAGCAGTACTTC

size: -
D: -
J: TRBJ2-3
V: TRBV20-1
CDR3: CSARFQGDTQYF
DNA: TGCAGTGCTAGGTTTCAGGGGGATACGCAGTATTTT

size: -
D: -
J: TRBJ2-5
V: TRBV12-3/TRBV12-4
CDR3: CASILGAATQETQYF
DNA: TGTGCCAGCATCCTAGGGGCAGCGACGCAAGAGACCCAGTACTTC

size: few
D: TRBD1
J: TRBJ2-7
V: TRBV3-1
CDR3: CASSSDRGYEQYF
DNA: TGTGCCAGCAGCTCTGACAGGGGATACGAGCAGTACTTC

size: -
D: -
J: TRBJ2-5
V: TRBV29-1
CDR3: CSAGEQRETQYF
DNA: TGCAGCGCCGGAGAGCAACGGGAGACCCAGTACTTC

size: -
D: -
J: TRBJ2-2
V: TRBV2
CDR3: CASSEDGELFF
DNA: TGTGCCAGCAGTGAGGACGGGGAGCTGTTTTTT

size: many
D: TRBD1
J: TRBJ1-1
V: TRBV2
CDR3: CASSGDRGNTEAFF
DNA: TGTGCCAGCAGCGGGGACAGGGGAAACACTGAAGCTTTCTTT

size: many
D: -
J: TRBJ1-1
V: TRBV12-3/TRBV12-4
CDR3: CASSQQGNTEAFF
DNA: TGTGCCAGCAGTCAACAGGGGAACACTGAAGCTTTCTTT

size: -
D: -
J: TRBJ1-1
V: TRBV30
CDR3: CAWSVGDTEAFF
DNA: TGTGCCTGGAGTGTAGGGGACACTGAAGCTTTCTTT

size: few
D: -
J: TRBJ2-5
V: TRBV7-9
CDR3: CASSLSVSARGETQYF
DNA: TGTGCCAGCAGCTTAAGCGTCTCTGCCCGAGGGGAGACCCAGTACTTC

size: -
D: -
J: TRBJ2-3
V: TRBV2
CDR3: CASTRLRPGRDTQYF
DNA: TGTGCCAGCACCAGGCTCAGACCGGGGAGAGATACGCAGTATTTT

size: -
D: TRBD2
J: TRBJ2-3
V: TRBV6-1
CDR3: CASSEDVSGSLNTQYF
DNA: TGTGCCAGCAGTGAAGATGTTAGCGGGAGTCTAAATACGCAGTATTTT

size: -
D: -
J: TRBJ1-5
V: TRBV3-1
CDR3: CASSQTGNQPQHF
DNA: TGTGCCAGCAGCCAAACCGGGAATCAGCCCCAGCATTTT

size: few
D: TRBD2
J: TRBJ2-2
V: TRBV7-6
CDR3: CASSLLPGLAGDIAGTGELFF
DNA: TGTGCCAGCAGCTTACTTCCGGGACTAGCGGGAGATATTGCCGGGACCGGGGAGCTGTTTTTT